A selection of T cell receptor beta chains follows, all from one sample in a study of graft-versus-host responses after intestinal transplantation. Generated by immunoSEQ multiplex PCR, the TCRdb table keeps only in-frame clones and is missing some. The sample yields about 94,000 clones, 90% to 95% seen once. These TCRs' antigens remain unknown. Sequencing used unstimulated CD8+ T cells sorted from spleen or lymph node cells, obtained before intestinal transplant. Every receptor here comes from a human donor who received an intestinal transplant. Each CDR3 is given with its conserved first and last residue. A D gene is named only where the DNA matches it firmly. Clone size is not always given. Where it is, it says once, few, many or a class for expanded clones.

clone size	V gene	J gene	D gene	CDR3 DNA	CDR3 protein
-	TRBV12-5	TRBJ2-1	-	TGTGCTAGTGGTTTGTTACCGACAGGTGGGGGATACAATGAGCAGTTCTTC	CASGLLPTGGGYNEQFF
-	TRBV7-9	TRBJ1-1	-	TGTGCCAGCAGCGCCGCCTGGGGGAGGGTAAACACTGAAGCTTTCTTT	CASSAAWGRVNTEAFF
-	TRBV2	TRBJ2-7	-	TGTGCCAGTAAGGGGAAGGGCCTCTACGAGCAGTACTTC	CASKGKGLYEQYF
-	TRBV6-1	TRBJ1-1	TRBD1	TGTGCCAGCAGTGAAGGGACAGGAGCGGCTGAAGCTTTCTTT	CASSEGTGAAEAFF
-	TRBV5-1	TRBJ2-7	-	TGCGCCAGCAGCTTGGGGGACACCAAAATCTACGAGCAGTACTTC	CASSLGDTKIYEQYF
-	TRBV28	TRBJ2-4	-	TGTGCCAGCAGTTTCGCAGAAAACATTCAGTACTTC	CASSFAENIQYF
-	TRBV7-9	TRBJ2-7	TRBD1	TGTGCCAGCAGCTTAGTGGGGACAGGGTTGAACGAGCAGTACTTC	CASSLVGTGLNEQYF
-	TRBV19	TRBJ1-3	-	TGTGCCAGTACGGAGGGAAACACCATATATTTT	CASTEGNTIYF
-	TRBV6-5	TRBJ2-7	-	TGTGCCAGCAGTTACTCGGGTGCGGGACAGATCTACGAGCAGTACTTC	CASSYSGAGQIYEQYF
once	TRBV4-1	TRBJ2-2	TRBD1	TGCGCCAGCAGCCAAGCGACAGGGATGAACACCGGGGAGCTGTTTTTT	CASSQATGMNTGELFF
-	TRBV4-1	TRBJ2-5	TRBD2	TGCGCCAGCAGCCGGGGTAGCGGGGGGTTACAAGAGACCCAGTACTTC	CASSRGSGGLQETQYF
-	TRBV6-6	TRBJ2-7	TRBD2	TGTGCCAGCAGCCGCGGGAGCTCCTACGAGCAGTACTTC	CASSRGSSYEQYF
-	TRBV6-6	TRBJ2-7	-	TGTGCCACCTGGGACACCTACGAGCAGTACTTC	CATWDTYEQYF
-	TRBV19	TRBJ2-1	TRBD2	TGTGCCAGTAGTATAGAGGGACTAGCCAATGAGCAGTTCTTC	CASSIEGLANEQFF
-	TRBV29-1	TRBJ2-4	TRBD2	TGCAGCGTTGAAGAGGGGACTAGCGCCCTCGGCGGCAAAAACATTCAGTACTTC	CSVEEGTSALGGKNIQYF
-	TRBV27	TRBJ2-2	-	TGTGCCAGCAGTTTGGGTCAGGGCGGCACCGGGGAGCTGTTTTTT	CASSLGQGGTGELFF
once	TRBV9	TRBJ1-2	-	TGTGCCAGCAGCGTAGATAGCTTACCTAACTATGGCTACACCTTC	CASSVDSLPNYGYTF
once	TRBV7-8	TRBJ2-2	TRBD1	TGTGCCAGCAGCGACCGGACAGGGAACACCGGGGAGCTGTTTTTT	CASSDRTGNTGELFF
-	TRBV21-1	TRBJ1-5	-	TGTGCCAGCAGCAGCACCATAGCTACATGGCATCATCAGCCCCAGCATTTT	CASSSTIATWHHQPQHF
-	TRBV6-6	TRBJ2-3	-	TGTGCCACCGAGGTGGGGCCCACAGATACGCAGTATTTT	CATEVGPTDTQYF
-	TRBV4-1	TRBJ2-3	TRBD2	TGCGCCAGCAGCCAAGATGGAAGACTAGCGGGAGTAGATACGCAGTATTTT	CASSQDGRLAGVDTQYF
-	TRBV7-6	TRBJ1-1	-	TGTGCCAGCATCGAAGCGAAAAGGGCTTTCTTT	CASIEAKRAFF
-	TRBV25-1	TRBJ2-5	-	TGTGCCAGCAGTGAAATCGGGGAGACCCAGTACTTC	CASSEIGETQYF
-	TRBV27	TRBJ1-2	TRBD1	TGTGCCAGCGGACAGCAGGGGGGTTATGGCTACACCTTC	CASGQQGGYGYTF
-	TRBV11-2	TRBJ1-2	TRBD1	TGTGCCAGCAGCTTAAGGGGACAGGGAAGGGGAACAGACTATGGCTACACCTTC	CASSLRGQGRGTDYGYTF
-	TRBV16	TRBJ2-4	-	TGTGCCAGCAGCCAATCGGCAGGTCCTAGCCAAAACATTCAGTACTTC	CASSQSAGPSQNIQYF
once	TRBV19	TRBJ2-7	TRBD2	TGTGCCAGTAGTCCCCAACTAGCGGGAGCTCTCATGGGAGAGCAGTACTTC	CASSPQLAGALMGEQYF
-	TRBV4-3	TRBJ2-1	-	TGCGCCAGCAGCCAAGATTCCGTGGGCGGGGAGCAGTTCTTC	CASSQDSVGGEQFF
-	TRBV5-1	TRBJ1-2	-	TGCGCCAGCAGCTTTATCGGGAAGGGTGGCTACACCTTC	CASSFIGKGGYTF
-	TRBV14	TRBJ2-2	TRBD1	TGTGCCAGCAGCCCCGACAGGGGGCGGATCGGGGAGCTGTTTTTT	CASSPDRGRIGELFF
-	TRBV7-6	TRBJ2-1	TRBD2	TGTGCCAGCAGTTCGTCTCGGCGGGGGAACTACAATGAGCAGTTCTTC	CASSSSRRGNYNEQFF
-	TRBV5-1	TRBJ2-1	-	TGCGCCAGCAGCTTCGGTGGGAGTGAGCAGTTCTTC	CASSFGGSEQFF
once	TRBV4-1	TRBJ1-1	-	TGCGCCAGCAGCCAACCAACAACAGGGTACGCTGAAGCTTTCTTT	CASSQPTTGYAEAFF
-	TRBV4-3	TRBJ1-2	-	TGCGCCAGCAGCCAAGATCCCCCGGCAGCGAATAACTATGGCTACACCTTC	CASSQDPPAANNYGYTF
-	TRBV9	TRBJ2-4	TRBD1	TGTGCCAGCTCTTCAGGGACAGGGTTTTATTCGGCCAAAAACATTCAGTACTTC	CASSSGTGFYSAKNIQYF
-	TRBV11-3	TRBJ1-5	TRBD1	TGTGCCAGCAGCTACCGTCGGGACAGGGGCTCTTATAGCAATCAGCCCCAGCATTTT	CASSYRRDRGSYSNQPQHF
-	TRBV2	TRBJ2-1	TRBD2	TGTGCCAGTATCACTCCGGGACTAGCGGGAACCCGTGGGGGCCGGGAGCAGTTCTTC	CASITPGLAGTRGGREQFF
-	TRBV9	TRBJ1-1	TRBD1	TGTGCCAGCAGCGAGGGGACAGTAGGCACTGAAGCTTTCTTT	CASSEGTVGTEAFF
-	TRBV5-6	TRBJ1-5	-	TGTGCCAGCAGCTTGTTGGCAGGCAATCAGCCCCAGCATTTT	CASSLLAGNQPQHF
-	TRBV11-3	TRBJ2-1	TRBD2	TGTGCCAGCAGCTTAAAACCGGGACTAGCCTATGAGCAGTTCTTC	CASSLKPGLAYEQFF
-	TRBV5-1	TRBJ1-2	TRBD1	TGCGCCAGCAGCTTAACCGGGACAGGGAACTATGGCTACACCTTC	CASSLTGTGNYGYTF
-	TRBV19	TRBJ2-3	TRBD1	TGTGCCAGTAGTACCTGGGACAGGGGAGGGGGCACAGATACGCAGTATTTT	CASSTWDRGGGTDTQYF
-	TRBV6-1	TRBJ2-1	TRBD1	TGTGCCAGCAGTGCCAAACAGGGGGCGGCACCCCATGAGCAGTTCTTC	CASSAKQGAAPHEQFF
-	TRBV27	TRBJ1-4	-	TGTGCCAGCAGTTTCTACAGGACAGAAAAACTGTTTTTT	CASSFYRTEKLFF